These 16 T cell receptor beta chains came from one sample sequenced in a study of Ad26.COV2.S vaccination and SARS-CoV-2 variants. The protocol was immunoSEQ multiplex PCR, while the TCRdb copy is restricted to in-frame clones and leaves out a portion. The sample includes roughly 450,000 clones, approximately 90% of them seen just once. As for treatment: around 19 received Ad26.COV2.S at low or high dose, single or two shots; roughly 5 received placebo; per-sample allocation not given. Collection of samples fell on day 63 after the first vaccine or placebo injection. This material consisted of peripheral blood, taken in a trial of Ad26.COV2.S vaccine versus placebo. All receptors derive from a person aged 18-65 years who received the Ad26.COV2.S COVID-19 vaccine or a placebo.

This chain links TRBV6-5 with TRBJ2-3; D is ambiguous. V shed 2 bases and J shed 0 bases, with 3 bases lying between them. CDR1 and CDR2 (germline): MNHEY, SVGAGI. The CDR3 totals 13 residues. CDR3 loop: CASSYGSTDTQYF. The CDR3 DNA is TGTGCCAGCAGTTACGGTAGCACAGATACGCAGTATTTT.

V and J are TRBV7-2 and TRBJ1-2; 7 bases map to TRBD1. This CDR3 has 15 amino acids. Germline values: CDR1 SGHTA, CDR2 FQGNSA. The V segment lost 1 base and the J segment 4 bases; nucleotides outside the gene matches: 6. The CDR3 region is CASSLVAGGLYGYTF. The CDR3 DNA is TGTGCCAGCAGCTTAGTGGCAGGGGGGCTCTATGGCTACACCTTC.

The CDR3 DNA reads as TGTGCCACCAGCAGCGGGACTAGCGGGAGCACAGATACGCAGTATTTT. Translated: CATSSGTSGSTDTQYF. The chain combines TRBV15 with TRBJ2-3, with 12 bases aligning to TRBD2. The CDR3 consists of 16 residues. Looked up from germline, CDR1 is LNHNV and CDR2 is YYDKDF (reference sequence). V lost 3 bases to trimming and J lost 0 bases; unmatched junction nucleotides: 1.

V and J are TRBV6-4 and TRBJ1-1, with 8 bases identical to TRBD1. Trimming at V came to 4 bases and at J to 3 bases, leaving 4 bases not matched to a gene. The CDR3 is 14 residues long. The germline gives CDR1 MRHNA, CDR2 SNTAGT. Here the CDR3 DNA reads TGTGCCAGCAGTGCCACAGGGGGGGACACTGAAGCTTTCTTT. Protein: CASSATGGDTEAFF.

This CDR3 is CASMRVSEQFF. CDR3 nucleotides: TGTGCCAGCATGCGAGTCTCTGAGCAGTTCTTC. The chain is built from TRBV2 and TRBJ2-1; D remains unclear. Germline-derived CDR1 and CDR2 are SNHLY and FYNNEI. The V end lost 7 bases, the J end lost 9 bases, and 10 bases lay between the germline ends. CDR3 length: 11 amino acids.

The chain recombines TRBV28 with TRBJ2-7; no definite D call. CDR3 length equals 20 residues. Germline V gene data show CDR1 as MDHEN and CDR2 as SYDVKM. Trimming took 5 bases from V and 3 from J, leaving 32 bases between them. CDR3 bases: TGTGCCAGCAGTACGGCCCCGGAAACCCGCGCCGGGCGATTCATCTACGAGCAGTACTTC. Its protein is CASSTAPETRAGRFIYEQYF. Full variable domain (remainder filled in from reference TRBV28 and TRBJ2-7): DVKVTQSSRYLVKRTGEKVFLECVQDMDHENMFWYRQDPGLGLRLIYFSYDVKMKEKGDIPEGYSVSREKKERFSLILESASTNQTSMYLCASSTAPETRAGRFIYEQYFGPGTRLTVT.

V is TRBV24-1 and J is TRBJ2-6; D is uncertain. Germline V lookup: CDR1 KGHDR, CDR2 SFDVKD. The CDR3 extends over 14 amino acids. V shed 1 base and J shed 0 bases, with 0 bases lying between them. CDR3 coding DNA: TGTGCCACCAGTGATTTCTCTGGGGCCAACGTCCTGACTTTC. It is translated as CATSDFSGANVLTF.

The CDR3 DNA follows: TGCAGCGTTGGGTCCATTAATGAGCCGCAGTATTTT. Translating it yields CSVGSINEPQYF. The chain employs TRBV29-1 and TRBJ2-3; D unclear. This CDR3 spans 12 amino acids. Per germline, CDR1 SQVTM and CDR2 ANQGSEA. The germline V and J ends were trimmed by 4 bases and 10 bases, with 15 bases remaining between them.

J is TRBJ1-5 and V is TRBV28; D unclear. The CDR3 runs 15 residues. Germline V gene data show CDR1 as MDHEN and CDR2 as SYDVKM. Trimming shortened V by 5 bases and J by 6 bases, and 17 bases separated the two germline ends. CDR3 loop: CASSIGRWEGQPQHF. For the CDR3, the DNA is TGTGCCAGCAGTATCGGACGATGGGAAGGTCAGCCCCAGCATTTT. Looking up the rest from reference TRBV28 and TRBJ1-5 gives the full variable domain: DVKVTQSSRYLVKRTGEKVFLECVQDMDHENMFWYRQDPGLGLRLIYFSYDVKMKEKGDIPEGYSVSREKKERFSLILESASTNQTSMYLCASSIGRWEGQPQHFGDGTRLSIL.

The V and J genes are TRBV5-5 and TRBJ2-1; TRBD2 matches at 15 bases. CDR1 is SGHKS, CDR2 YYEKEE, per germline (reference sequence). The CDR3 is 16 residues long. The junction had 8 bases not matched to a gene; V was cut back by 5 bases and J by 8 bases. The CDR3 DNA follows: TGTGCCAGCAGTCGGGGACTAGCGGGAGGTTCCGATGAGCAGTTCTTC. Protein sequence: CASSRGLAGGSDEQFF. Full variable domain (missing parts from reference TRBV5-5 and TRBJ2-1): DAGVTQSPTHLIKTRGQQVTLRCSPISGHKSVSWYQQVLGQGPQFIFQYYEKEERGRGNFPDRFSARQFPNYSSELNVNALLLGDSALYLCASSRGLAGGSDEQFFGPGTRLTVL.

The chain is built from TRBV19 and TRBJ1-2, with 9 bases lining up with TRBD1. Trimming took 6 bases from V and 4 from J; bases not matched to a gene: 9. The germline gives CDR1 LNHDA, CDR2 SQIVND (reference sequence). The CDR3 has 15 residues. The CDR3 coding sequence is TGTGCCAGTAGGATGTTATTACAGGGGGCCTATGGCTACACCTTC. Protein: CASRMLLQGAYGYTF.

The chain joins TRBV28 to TRBJ1-5, with 7 bases that match TRBD1. This CDR3 region has 14 residues. J lost 2 bases, V lost 2 bases, and 0 bases had no gene match. Per the germline V gene, CDR1 is MDHEN and CDR2 is SYDVKM. This CDR3 reads CASSLTGGNQPQHF. For the CDR3, the DNA is TGTGCCAGCAGTTTAACAGGGGGCAATCAGCCCCAGCATTTT.

In this sample, this clone turned up once. The chain carries TRBV27 and TRBJ1-6; D is perhaps TRBD1 (5 bases). Trimming removed 10 bases from V and 7 bases from J, with 17 bases in between. The CDR3 contains 14 residues. Per germline, CDR1 MNHEY and CDR2 SMNVEV (reference sequence). DNA for the CDR3: TGTGCCACCTCACCCCGGGGACGGAATTCACCCCTCCACTTT. This encodes CATSPRGRNSPLHF.

This clone appeared once. The rearrangement joins TRBV24-1 to TRBJ2-1, with TRBD1 as a possible D gene (6 bases). In germline, CDR1 is KGHDR, CDR2 SFDVKD. Trimming removed 3 bases at V and 12 bases at J, with 11 bases between. The CDR3 sequence is 12 residues long. The CDR3 DNA reads TGTGCCACCAGTGATCCCTCCAGGGGGCAGTTCTTC. Its translation: CATSDPSRGQFF.

This clone turned up a few times. J is TRBJ1-6 and V is TRBV9; no clear D. CDR3 length: 14 amino acids. V shed 4 bases and J shed 7 bases, with 12 bases lying between them. Germline-derived CDR1 and CDR2 are SGDLS and YYNGEE. The CDR3 DNA is TGTGCCAGCAGCCCAAGTGGGTACAATTCACCCCTCCACTTT. Translation gives CASSPSGYNSPLHF.

The chain carries TRBV6-6 and TRBJ1-4; D call uncertain. Germline assignment: CDR1 MNHNY and CDR2 SVGAGI (reference sequence). V was clipped by 0 bases and J by 8 bases, with 4 bases between them. CDR3 length: 12 residues. CDR3 sequence: CASSYSTEKLFF. The DNA for the CDR3 is TGTGCCAGCAGTTACTCGACCGAAAAACTGTTTTTT.